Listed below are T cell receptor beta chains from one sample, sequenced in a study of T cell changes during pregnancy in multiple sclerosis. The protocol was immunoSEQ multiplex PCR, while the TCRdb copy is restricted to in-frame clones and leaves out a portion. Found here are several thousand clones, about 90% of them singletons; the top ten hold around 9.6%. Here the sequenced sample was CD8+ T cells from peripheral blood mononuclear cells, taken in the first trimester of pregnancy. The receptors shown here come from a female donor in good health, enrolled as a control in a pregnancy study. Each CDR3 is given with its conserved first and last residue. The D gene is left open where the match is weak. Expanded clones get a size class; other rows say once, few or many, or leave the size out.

CDR3: CASSQLTANTEAFF; DNA: TGCGCCAGCAGCCAACTTACTGCAAACACTGAAGCTTTCTTT; V: TRBV4-1; size: few; J: TRBJ1-1; D: NA
CDR3: CASSPSGISYNEQFF; DNA: TGTGCCAGCAGCCCGAGCGGTATCTCCTACAATGAGCAGTTCTTC; V: TRBV5-8; size: NA; J: TRBJ2-1; D: NA
CDR3: CASSYSGESVNEQFF; DNA: TGTGCCAGCAGTTACTCGGGTGAAAGCGTCAATGAGCAGTTCTTC; V: TRBV6-5; size: NA; J: TRBJ2-1; D: NA
CDR3: CASSNPQGSNYGYTF; DNA: TGTGCCAGCAGCAATCCCCAGGGGAGCAACTATGGCTACACCTTC; V: TRBV7-9; size: once; J: TRBJ1-2; D: NA
CDR3: CASRGREAPKNIQYF; DNA: TGTGCCAGCAGGGGGCGGGAGGCACCCAAAAACATTCAGTACTTC; V: TRBV2; size: NA; J: TRBJ2-4; D: TRBD2
CDR3: CASSMGQLEAFF; DNA: TGTGCCAGTAGTATGGGACAGCTTGAAGCTTTCTTT; V: TRBV19; size: few; J: TRBJ1-1; D: TRBD1
CDR3: CASRSGTSGIYEQYF; DNA: TGTGCCAGCAGGAGTGGTACTAGCGGGATCTACGAGCAGTACTTC; V: TRBV27; size: NA; J: TRBJ2-7; D: TRBD2
CDR3: CASSQPRGRSGTDTQYF; DNA: TGTGCCAGCTCACAACCCCGGGGAAGGAGTGGAACAGATACGCAGTATTTT; V: TRBV18; size: NA; J: TRBJ2-3; D: NA
CDR3: CASSLTTGDF; DNA: TGTGCCAGCAGCTTAACGACAGGAGACTTC; V: TRBV7-9; size: NA; J: TRBJ2-5; D: NA
CDR3: CASSDRPWGGEKLFF; DNA: TGTGCCAGCAGTGATAGACCCTGGGGAGGTGAAAAACTGTTTTTT; V: TRBV2; size: NA; J: TRBJ1-4; D: NA
CDR3: CASSSSRDRDGYTF; DNA: TGTGCCAGCTCATCGTCCCGGGACAGGGATGGCTACACCTTC; V: TRBV18; size: NA; J: TRBJ1-2; D: TRBD1
CDR3: CASSIALSWGVTQTDTQYF; DNA: TGTGCCAGTAGTATAGCTCTCTCCTGGGGGGTAACCCAAACAGATACGCAGTATTTT; V: TRBV19; size: NA; J: TRBJ2-3; D: NA
CDR3: CASSSPGQWGYTF; DNA: TGCGCCAGCAGCAGTCCGGGACAGTGGGGCTACACCTTC; V: TRBV5-1; size: NA; J: TRBJ1-2; D: TRBD1
CDR3: CASSADSRNQPQHF; DNA: TGTGCCAGCAGTGCAGACAGTCGGAATCAGCCCCAGCATTTT; V: TRBV9; size: NA; J: TRBJ1-5; D: NA
CDR3: CASARTGMNQPQHF; DNA: TGTGCTAGTGCCCGGACAGGGATGAATCAGCCCCAGCATTTT; V: TRBV12-5; size: NA; J: TRBJ1-5; D: TRBD1
CDR3: CASSLPGQGFEQYF; DNA: TGTGCCAGCAGTTTACCGGGACAGGGTTTCGAGCAGTACTTC; V: TRBV27; size: NA; J: TRBJ2-7; D: TRBD1
CDR3: CASSRNIWDTGTDTQYF; DNA: TGCGCCAGCAGTCGAAACATTTGGGACACAGGGACAGATACGCAGTATTTT; V: TRBV23-1; size: NA; J: TRBJ2-3; D: NA
CDR3: CAIRTGGYEQYF; DNA: TGTGCCATCAGGACAGGGGGGTACGAGCAGTACTTC; V: TRBV2; size: NA; J: TRBJ2-7; D: TRBD1
CDR3: CASSEIAGGMNTGELFF; DNA: TGTGCCAGCAGCGAAATAGCGGGGGGAATGAACACCGGGGAGCTGTTTTTT; V: TRBV6-1; size: NA; J: TRBJ2-2; D: TRBD2
CDR3: CASGLPLLDTEAFF; DNA: TGCGCTAGTGGGCTCCCATTGTTAGACACTGAAGCTTTCTTT; V: TRBV12-5; size: once; J: TRBJ1-1; D: NA
CDR3: CASSYNGGGPETQYF; DNA: TGTGCCAGCAGTTACAACGGGGGGGGGCCGGAGACCCAGTACTTC; V: TRBV6-5; size: NA; J: TRBJ2-5; D: TRBD2
CDR3: CASSDSLDRTGELFF; DNA: TGTGCCAGCAGTGACTCTCTCGACAGAACCGGGGAGCTGTTTTTT; V: TRBV6-4; size: NA; J: TRBJ2-2; D: NA
CDR3: CASSPVIGGGGEQFF; DNA: TGTGCCAGCAGTCCCGTGATAGGCGGCGGGGGGGAGCAGTTCTTC; V: TRBV6-5; size: NA; J: TRBJ2-1; D: TRBD2
CDR3: CASSDSAGGPETQYF; DNA: TGTGCCAGCAGTGACTCAGCGGGAGGGCCAGAGACCCAGTACTTC; V: TRBV6-4; size: NA; J: TRBJ2-5; D: TRBD2
CDR3: CASSPSGTEAFF; DNA: TGCGCCAGCAGCCCAAGCGGAACTGAAGCTTTCTTT; V: TRBV4-1; size: NA; J: TRBJ1-1; D: NA
CDR3: CASSERTHPNTEAFF; DNA: TGTGCCAGCAGCGAAAGGACACACCCGAACACTGAAGCTTTCTTT; V: TRBV4-2; size: NA; J: TRBJ1-1; D: NA
CDR3: CAISETLTDNYGYTF; DNA: TGTGCCATCAGTGAGACACTGACAGATAACTATGGCTACACCTTC; V: TRBV10-3; size: NA; J: TRBJ1-2; D: NA